The next 7 T cell receptor beta chains were all read from a single sample in a study of vaccination and CD4 T cells after COVID-19. The antigens of these receptors remain unknown. Treatment denoted: approximately 9-day PBMC culture with coronavirus spike peptide pools or control peptides (ViraFEST assay). Collection of the unexposed donor's CD4+ T cells took place before the COVID-19 pandemic (2011-2018). Sequence data for DNA of cultured CD4+ T cells were generated by the Oncomine TCR Beta short-read assay. TCRdb re-called the PCR reads through MiXCR, storing one row per CDR3 protein. The sample records 8,000 or so distinct CDR3 sequences, under 30% being singletons. Specimen: CD4+ T cells from blood, cultured in vitro. The source of these receptors is a human donor in good health.

The genes are TRBV6-5 and TRBJ2-2, with D uncertain. Between the trimmed V and J ends, which lost 2 bases and 5 bases, there was a span of 15 bases. The CDR3 runs to 16 residues. Germline CDR1 is MNHEY and CDR2 is SVGAGI. CDR3 nucleotides: TGTGCCAGCAGTTACCCTCTGGGCCTGGGAACCGGGGAGCTGTTTTTT. Translation gives CASSYPLGLGTGELFF.

This clonotype has just a few counts. V and J are TRBV10-3 and TRBJ1-2; 8 nucleotides align to TRBD1. V lost 6 bases and J lost 14; bases outside the gene matches: 14. Germline CDR1 is ENHRY and CDR2 is SYGVKD. The CDR3 runs to 13 residues. The CDR3 is CAIRLRGQEGVTF. In DNA form, the CDR3 reads TGTGCCATCAGACTCCGGGGACAGGAAGGGGTGACCTTC.

The J gene is TRBJ1-5, the V gene TRBV5-8; TRBD1 is a possible D gene (6 bases). The CDR3 runs to 14 residues. The V gene lost 2 bases and the J gene lost 7 bases, with 13 bases spanning the gap. Germline CDR1 reads SGHTS; CDR2 reads YDEGEE. CDR3 in amino acids: CASSLYNRDQPQHF. DNA of the CDR3: TGTGCCAGCAGCTTATACAACAGGGACCAGCCCCAGCATTTT.

Only a few counts were recorded for this clonotype. The chain couples TRBV19 to TRBJ2-3; 9 bases fit TRBD1. V was clipped by 8 bases and J by 2 bases; unmatched bases: 5. This CDR3 region has 14 residues. From germline, CDR1 is LNHDA and CDR2 SQIVND (reference sequence). The CDR3 sequence: CASGGQGHTDTQYF. For the CDR3, the DNA is TGTGCCAGTGGGGGACAGGGACACACAGATACGCAGTATTTT.

This clonotype has only a few counts. This chain connects TRBV5-1 to TRBJ1-1; D perhaps matches TRBD1 (5 bases). Germline V gene data show CDR1 as SGHRS and CDR2 as YFSETQ. Trimming left V 4 bases short and J 0 bases short, with 10 bases between. The CDR3 length is 14 residues. CDR3: CASSLGRVNTEAFF. The CDR3 coding sequence is TGCGCCAGCAGCCTGGGACGGGTGAACACTGAAGCTTTCTTT.

V usage is TRBV9 and J usage is TRBJ2-2; D may be TRBD1 (6 bases). The germline V and J ends were trimmed by 2 bases and 1 base, with 9 bases remaining between them. The CDR3 covers 15 residues. Per the germline V gene, CDR1 is SGDLS and CDR2 is YYNGEE. The CDR3 DNA sequence: TGTGCCAGCAGCGTCCTGACAGGGAACACCGGGGAGCTGTTTTTT. Its translation is CASSVLTGNTGELFF.

This sequence joins TRBV5-4 and TRBJ2-7; 7 bases map to TRBD1. Per the germline V gene, CDR1 is SGHNT and CDR2 is YYREEE (reference sequence). The CDR3 sequence is 13 residues long. The trim removed 5 bases at V and 1 base at J, leaving 3 bases unmatched. The CDR3 sequence is CASSTQGSYEQYF. For the CDR3, the DNA is TGTGCCAGCAGTACACAGGGGTCCTACGAGCAGTACTTC.